What follows are 15 T cell receptor beta chains derived from one specimen sequenced in a study of T cell repertoires in cytomegalovirus infection. TCRdb called the reads again in MiXCR, with one record for every CDR3 protein. The sample contains roughly 990,000 distinct CDR3 sequences, around 30% of which appear only once. For these TCRs, the target antigens are not known. The source was cultured CD8+ T cells from PBMCs, collected from culture after CMV antigen stimulation. The receptor set was obtained from a human donor in good health (CMV status not recorded). Some clones in this sample may be carry-over from other donors' samples.

V usage is TRBV12-3 or TRBV12-4 and J usage is TRBJ2-4; D gene ambiguous. The CDR3 has 14 amino acids. Trimming cost V 4 bases and J 8 bases, with 15 bases left between them. CDR3 sequence reads: CASSSQDTLDIQYF. CDR3 in DNA: TGTGCCAGCAGTTCCCAAGACACTTTGGACATTCAGTACTTC.

This chain connects TRBV27 to TRBJ2-3; D uncertain. Germline V gives CDR1 MNHEY, CDR2 SMNVEV (reference sequence). The CDR3 totals 15 residues. V was clipped by 6 bases and J by 2 bases, with 15 bases between them. CDR3 region: CASSPGSHFTDTQYF. CDR3 nucleotides: TGTGCCAGCAGCCCCGGTAGCCACTTCACAGATACGCAGTATTTT.

V is TRBV20-1 and J is TRBJ1-1; D might be TRBD1 (6 bases). This CDR3 is built from 15 residues. V was cut by 0 bases and J by 4 bases, with 15 bases left in between. Per the germline V gene, CDR1 is DFQATT and CDR2 is SNEGSKA (reference sequence). The CDR3 nucleotides are TGCAGTGCTAGAGATTATACAGGGAAAATCACTGAAGCTTTCTTT. Protein sequence: CSARDYTGKITEAFF.

This chain connects TRBV7-9 to TRBJ2-2; weak D call: TRBD2 (6 bases). The V gene's germline CDR1 is SEHNR and CDR2 FQNEAQ (reference sequence). This CDR3 is 16 amino acids long. The ends were cut back, 6 bases at V and 3 bases at J, with 17 bases in the middle. The CDR3 loop reads CASSSQGGLYTGELFF. Here the CDR3 DNA reads TGTGCCAGCAGTAGCCAGGGAGGCCTATACACCGGGGAGCTGTTTTTT.

This clonotype showed up just a few times. CDR3 nucleotide sequence: TGCGCCAGCAGCCAAGATGGTATTGCAGACAATGAGCAGTTCTTC. This codes for CASSQDGIADNEQFF. The chain joins TRBV4-3 to TRBJ2-1; D unclear. From germline, CDR1 is LGHNA and CDR2 YSLEER. The CDR3 is made up of 15 amino acids. V was clipped by 0 bases and J by 5 bases, with 11 bases between them.

The chain links TRBV7-9 to TRBJ2-7, with unresolved D. Deletions cut 1 base from V and 2 bases from J, with 9 bases between. The CDR3 is made up of 14 amino acids. Germline V gene sequence: CDR1 SEHNR, CDR2 FQNEAQ (reference sequence). In DNA form, the CDR3 reads TGTGCCAGCAGCTTAGTGGGCCCCGCCTACGAGCAGTACTTC. Its protein product is CASSLVGPAYEQYF.

This clonotype came up a few times. V and J are TRBV6-2 or TRBV6-3 and TRBJ1-1; D is ambiguous. The ends were cut back, 5 bases at V and 7 bases at J, with 8 bases in the middle. The CDR3 is made up of 11 amino acids. Germline values: CDR1 MNHEY, CDR2 SVGEGT. CDR3 loop: CASSIGLEAFF. The CDR3, as DNA: TGTGCCAGCAGTATCGGGCTTGAAGCTTTCTTT.

J is TRBJ1-5 and V is TRBV20-1; no definite D call. Germline CDR1 and CDR2: DFQATT and SNEGSKA (reference sequence). CDR3 length equals 11 residues. Trimming removed 6 bases at V and 9 bases at J, with 12 bases between. The CDR3 is CSAPSGGPQHF. The CDR3 nucleotides read TGCAGTGCCCCCTCGGGAGGGCCCCAGCATTTT.

This sequence joins TRBV2 and TRBJ2-7; maybe TRBD2 (7 bases). The CDR3 is made up of 15 amino acids. Trimming took 1 base from V and 5 from J, leaving 15 bases between them. CDR1 and CDR2 (germline): SNHLY, FYNNEI. The CDR3: CASSEVGGASDEQYF. As DNA, the CDR3 is TGTGCCAGCAGTGAAGTAGGGGGGGCCTCGGACGAGCAGTACTTC.

This clonotype has a handful of counts. The chain carries TRBV25-1 and TRBJ1-1; D call uncertain. The CDR3 totals 10 residues. V lost 2 bases and J lost 8, with 3 bases in between. Germline CDR1 MGHDK, CDR2 SYGVNS. CDR3 nucleotide sequence: TGTGCCAGCAGTGAACGGGAAGCTTTCTTT. Encoded protein: CASSEREAFF.

This clonotype was seen only a few times. The chain carries TRBV20-1 and TRBJ2-3; TRBD1 aligns across 7 bases. The CDR3 runs 14 residues. Germline-derived CDR1 and CDR2 are DFQATT and SNEGSKA (reference sequence). V lost 5 bases, J lost 0 bases, and 5 bases stayed unmatched. The CDR3 DNA reads TGCAGTGCTTCCGGGACAGCTAGCACAGATACGCAGTATTTT. It codes for CSASGTASTDTQYF.

The chain has TRBV6-5 and TRBJ2-2; D gene ambiguous. This CDR3 has 14 amino acids. Per the germline V gene, CDR1 is MNHEY and CDR2 is SVGAGI. V lost 6 bases, J lost 3 bases, and 11 bases lay in between. CDR3 bases: TGTGCCAGCAGCCGATATATAGACACCGGGGAGCTGTTTTTT. Encoded protein: CASSRYIDTGELFF.

This clonotype came up once. This chain links TRBV6-5 with TRBJ1-6; 7 positions match TRBD1. Germline CDR1 reads MNHEY; CDR2 reads SVGAGI. CDR3 length: 15 residues. The V gene end was trimmed by 7 bases and the J gene end by 5 bases; junction bases not matched to a gene: 8. CDR3 amino acids: CASTHRGTHNSPLHF. As DNA, the CDR3 is TGTGCCAGCACCCACAGGGGTACCCATAATTCACCCCTCCACTTT.

This clonotype was recorded a few times. The rearrangement uses TRBV7-9 and TRBJ2-3; D perhaps matches TRBD1 (6 bases). Germline lookup yields CDR1 SEHNR and CDR2 FQNEAQ (reference sequence). The CDR3 sequence is 13 residues long. Trimming pared 6 bases from V and 6 bases from J, leaving 13 bases between. The CDR3 loop is CASRTGRTDTQYF. CDR3 coding DNA: TGTGCCAGCAGGACAGGACGTACCGATACGCAGTATTTT.

This clonotype was detected only a few times. The V and J genes are TRBV5-5 and TRBJ2-1, with D tentatively TRBD1 (5 bases). The V gene's germline CDR1 is SGHKS and CDR2 YYEKEE (reference sequence). The V gene lost 0 bases and the J gene lost 2 bases, with 12 bases spanning the gap. CDR3 length: 16 amino acids. The CDR3 here is CASSLVGLGAYNEQFF. DNA of the CDR3: TGTGCCAGCAGCTTGGTTGGGCTAGGGGCCTACAATGAGCAGTTCTTC.